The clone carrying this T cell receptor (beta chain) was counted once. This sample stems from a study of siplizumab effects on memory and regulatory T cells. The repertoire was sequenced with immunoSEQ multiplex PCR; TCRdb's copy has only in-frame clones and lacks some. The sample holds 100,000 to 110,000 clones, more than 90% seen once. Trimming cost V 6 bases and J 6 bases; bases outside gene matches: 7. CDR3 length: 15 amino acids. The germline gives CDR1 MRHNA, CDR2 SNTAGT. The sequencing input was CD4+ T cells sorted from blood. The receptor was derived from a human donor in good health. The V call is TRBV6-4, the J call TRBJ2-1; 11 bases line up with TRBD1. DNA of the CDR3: TGTGCCAGCAGCAGGACAGGGGGCTTCTCCAATGAGCAGTTCTTC. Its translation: CASSRTGGFSNEQFF.